The 26 T cell receptor beta chains listed next were all sequenced from one sample in a study of T cell responses to AZD1222 COVID-19 vaccine. TCRdb keeps only in-frame clones here, not all; method: immunoSEQ multiplex PCR. This table has some 120,000 clones, 88% appearing once. This sample comprised peripheral blood, obtained on day 0 of MenACWY control vaccination. These receptors were collected from an adult in good health.

This rearrangement joins TRBV24-1 to TRBJ2-7; the match to TRBD1 covers 10 bases. The germline V gene encodes CDR1 KGHDR and CDR2 SFDVKD. V dropped 3 bases and J dropped 4; count of bases not matched to a gene: 5. There are 15 residues in the CDR3. CDR3 DNA: TGTGCCACCAGTGATCCGACAGGGGGCCATTACGAGCAGTACTTC. This codes for CATSDPTGGHYEQYF.

The chain employs TRBV28 and TRBJ2-7, with D possibly matching TRBD1 (5 bases). Trimming stripped 8 bases from V and 6 bases from J, with 11 bases between. The CDR3 covers 11 residues. The V gene's germline CDR1 is MDHEN and CDR2 SYDVKM. The CDR3 spells CASQAGFEQYF. The CDR3 DNA reads TGTGCCAGCCAGGCAGGGTTCGAGCAGTACTTC.

This clone has a single count. This chain links TRBV7-2 with TRBJ2-2, with TRBD2 matching over 11 bases. This CDR3 has 18 residues. Trimming took 4 bases from V and 5 from J; bases not matched to a gene: 12. Germline lookup yields CDR1 SGHTA and CDR2 FQGNSA. The CDR3 sequence is CASSSWASGRLWTGELFF. The CDR3 nucleotides read TGTGCCAGCAGCTCGTGGGCTAGCGGGAGGCTCTGGACCGGGGAGCTGTTTTTT. Supplemented by reference TRBV7-2 and TRBJ2-2, the full variable domain reads GAGVSQSPSNKVTEKGKDVELRCDPISGHTALYWYRQSLGQGLEFLIYFQGNSAPDKSGLPSDRFSAERTGGSVSTLTIQRTQQEDSAVYLCASSSWASGRLWTGELFFGEGSRLTVL.

This clone occurred once. The chain couples TRBV5-1 to TRBJ2-2, with D maybe TRBD2 (6 bases). The CDR3 length is 15 residues. Trimming cost V 6 bases and J 0 bases, with 12 bases left between them. Germline CDR1 reads SGHRS; CDR2 reads YFSETQ. Here the CDR3 reads CASKEGPANTGELFF. Written as DNA, the CDR3 is TGCGCCAGCAAGGAGGGGCCCGCGAACACCGGGGAGCTGTTTTTT.

The chain links TRBV10-3 to TRBJ2-7, with a tentative D call TRBD2 (5 bases). The CDR3 has 15 amino acids. Germline CDR1 reads ENHRY; CDR2 reads SYGVKD. V lost 0 bases and J lost 1, with 10 bases in between. This CDR3 reads CAISESGVLSYEQYF. The CDR3 bases are TGTGCCATCAGTGAGTCCGGGGTCCTTTCCTACGAGCAGTACTTC.

The rearrangement links TRBV2 to TRBJ2-1, with no clear D. Germline CDR1 SNHLY, CDR2 FYNNEI. Trimming removed 9 bases from V and 0 bases from J, with 12 bases in between. CDR3 length: 14 residues. CDR3 region: CASEPAGSYNEQFF. The DNA of the CDR3 is TGTGCCAGTGAGCCCGCAGGCTCCTACAATGAGCAGTTCTTC.

V usage is TRBV2 and J usage is TRBJ2-7; perhaps D is TRBD1 or TRBD2 (6 bases each). The CDR3 contains 16 residues. Trimming stripped 3 bases from V and 7 bases from J, with 22 bases between. Germline lookup yields CDR1 SNHLY and CDR2 FYNNEI. CDR3 loop: CASSERGGTPFKEQYF. CDR3 DNA: TGTGCCAGCAGTGAGAGAGGGGGGACCCCCTTTAAGGAGCAGTACTTC. Full variable domain (remainder filled in from reference TRBV2 and TRBJ2-7): EPEVTQTPSHQVTQMGQEVILRCVPISNHLYFYWYRQILGQKVEFLVSFYNNEISEKSEIFDDQFSVERPDGSNFTLKIRSTKLEDSAMYFCASSERGGTPFKEQYFGPGTRLTVT.

This clone was seen more than once but under ten times. The chain uses TRBV3-1 (or the pseudogene TRBV3-2) and TRBJ2-7; D may be TRBD2 (5 bases). The CDR3 sequence is 15 residues long. CDR1 and CDR2 (germline): LGHDT, YNNKEL (reference sequence). The V end was cut by 0 bases, the J end by 4 bases, with 13 bases between. The CDR3 coding sequence is TGTGCCAGCAGCCAAGAATCCGAGGGCCGGTACGAGCAGTACTTC. Amino acid sequence: CASSQESEGRYEQYF.

This chain connects TRBV2 to TRBJ2-7; 9 positions agree with TRBD2. The CDR3 has 16 amino acids. V shed 0 bases, J shed 3 bases, and the junction held 6 bases outside the gene matches. Germline V gene lookup returns CDR1 SNHLY and CDR2 FYNNEI. CDR3 amino acids: CASSEARTSAYYEQYF. CDR3 sequence (DNA): TGTGCCAGCAGTGAAGCGAGGACTAGCGCATACTACGAGCAGTACTTC. Variable domain in full (rest from reference TRBV2 and TRBJ2-7): EPEVTQTPSHQVTQMGQEVILRCVPISNHLYFYWYRQILGQKVEFLVSFYNNEISEKSEIFDDQFSVERPDGSNFTLKIRSTKLEDSAMYFCASSEARTSAYYEQYFGPGTRLTVT.

The gene calls are TRBV30 and TRBJ2-7; D is uncertain. This CDR3 region has 13 residues. CDR1 is GTSNPN, CDR2 SVGIG, per germline (reference sequence). Trimming removed 2 bases from V and 0 bases from J, with 8 bases in between. Here the CDR3 DNA reads TGTGCCTGGAGTAAGACGCTCTCCTACGAGCAGTACTTC. This codes for CAWSKTLSYEQYF.

CDR3 sequence: CASSPVQGYEQYF. In DNA form, the CDR3 reads TGTGCCAGTAGTCCAGTACAGGGTTACGAGCAGTACTTC. The rearrangement links TRBV19 to TRBJ2-7, with a possible D match to TRBD1 (6 bases). Germline V gene data show CDR1 as LNHDA and CDR2 as SQIVND (reference sequence). Deletions cut 5 bases from V and 4 bases from J, with 12 bases between. The CDR3 is made up of 13 amino acids.

This clone occurred once. This chain connects TRBV5-1 to TRBJ2-5; no firm D call. Between the trimmed V and J ends, which lost 0 bases and 2 bases, there was a span of 5 bases. This CDR3 comprises 13 residues. Per germline, CDR1 SGHRS and CDR2 YFSETQ. CDR3 amino acids: CASSLGGQETQYF. The CDR3 nucleotides are TGCGCCAGCAGCTTGGGCGGTCAAGAGACCCAGTACTTC.

The chain is built from TRBV29-1 and TRBJ2-2, with TRBD2 matching 9 bases. V shed 4 bases and J 6 bases; nucleotides not matched to a gene: 6. CDR1 and CDR2 from the germline V gene are SQVTM and ANQGSEA. The CDR3 contains 14 residues. CDR3 loop: CSVVAGGPAGELFF. Written as DNA, the CDR3 is TGCAGCGTTGTGGCGGGAGGGCCAGCCGGGGAGCTGTTTTTT.

This clone was counted once. The gene calls are TRBV7-9 and TRBJ1-4; no definite D call. This CDR3 has 15 amino acids. Trimming removed 0 bases from V and 2 bases from J, with 7 bases in between. Germline V CDR1 and CDR2: SEHNR, FQNEAQ (reference sequence). In nucleotides, the CDR3 is TGTGCCAGCAGCTTAGCGGCTGGCACTAATGAAAAACTGTTTTTT. It codes for CASSLAAGTNEKLFF.

The chain is built from TRBV5-5 and TRBJ2-6, with unresolved D. Trimming left V 3 bases short and J 0 bases short, with 7 bases between. Germline V gene lookup returns CDR1 SGHKS and CDR2 YYEKEE (reference sequence). The CDR3 has 15 amino acids. CDR3 amino acids: CASSSDPSGANVLTF. The CDR3 DNA sequence: TGTGCCAGCAGCTCCGACCCCTCTGGGGCCAACGTCCTGACTTTC.

This clone was counted only a few times. V and J are TRBV2 and TRBJ2-7; TRBD2 agrees at 7 bases. Germline-derived CDR1 and CDR2 are SNHLY and FYNNEI. V was pared by 5 bases and J by 0 bases, with 7 bases of the junction left unmatched. The CDR3 runs to 15 residues. CDR3 sequence: CASSPKRGSSYEQYF. In DNA form, the CDR3 reads TGTGCCAGCAGTCCCAAGCGGGGCAGCTCCTACGAGCAGTACTTC.

DNA of the CDR3: TGCGCCAGCAGCTTGTTAAGGGGAGTGGGCACAGATACGCAGTATTTT. It specifies CASSLLRGVGTDTQYF. The chain employs TRBV5-1 and TRBJ2-3; D tentatively fits TRBD1 or TRBD2 (5 bases each). The CDR3 spans 16 residues. Trimming took off 1 base at V and 1 base at J, with 13 bases between the two ends. Germline-derived CDR1 and CDR2 are SGHRS and YFSETQ.

The CDR3 loop is CASSFVGGIPYEQYF. The DNA of the CDR3 is TGTGCCAGCAGCTTCGTGGGGGGGATCCCCTACGAGCAGTACTTC. This chain joins TRBV11-2 and TRBJ2-7; 7 bases are a match to TRBD2. From germline, CDR1 is SGHAT and CDR2 FQNNGV. V gave up 3 bases and J gave up 2 bases; unmatched junction bases: 7. The CDR3 loop spans 15 amino acids.

The DNA of the CDR3 is TGTGCCAGCAGCCGGACAGGGAGGCTGAACACTGAAGCTTTCTTT. Protein product: CASSRTGRLNTEAFF. The chain uses TRBV6-5 and TRBJ1-1; 8 bases fit TRBD1. V shed 6 bases, J shed 0 bases, and the junction held 6 bases outside the gene matches. Germline lookup yields CDR1 MNHEY and CDR2 SVGAGI. The CDR3 runs to 15 residues.

The V call is TRBV21-1, the J call TRBJ1-1. TRBV21-1 is a pseudogene segment. The CDR3 totals 17 residues. This chain's CDR3 is CASSKCHRGLFNTEAFF. The CDR3 DNA is TGTGCCAGCAGCAAATGTCACCGGGGGCTGTTTAACACTGAAGCTTTCTTT.

The chain carries TRBV7-3 and TRBJ1-1; unclear D gene. The CDR3 sequence is 12 residues long. The germline V gene has CDR1 SGHTA and CDR2 FQGTGA. Between the trimmed V and J ends, which lost 4 bases and 8 bases, there was a span of 11 bases. The CDR3 DNA is TGTGCCAGCAGCTCCGACGGCATCGAAGCTTTCTTT. Translation: CASSSDGIEAFF.

The V gene is TRBV5-4, the J gene TRBJ2-5; 7 bases are shared with TRBD2. With V trimmed by 4 bases and J by 3 bases, 12 bases remained unmatched. The CDR3 extends over 16 amino acids. Germline CDR1 SGHNT, CDR2 YYREEE (reference sequence). This CDR3 reads CASSPPRGRAKETQYF. In nucleotides, the CDR3 is TGTGCCAGCAGCCCCCCTAGAGGGAGGGCCAAAGAGACCCAGTACTTC. Full variable domain (missing parts from reference TRBV5-4 and TRBJ2-5): ETGVTQSPTHLIKTRGQQVTLRCSSQSGHNTVSWYQQALGQGPQFIFQYYREEENGRGNFPPRFSGLQFPNYSSELNVNALELDDSALYLCASSPPRGRAKETQYFGPGTRLLVL.

The chain couples TRBV27 to TRBJ1-5; D gene uncertain. This CDR3 is built from 14 residues. Germline V gene data show CDR1 as MNHEY and CDR2 as SMNVEV (reference sequence). V was clipped by 6 bases and J by 2 bases, with 11 bases between them. The CDR3 spells CASRTRLGNQPQHF. CDR3 DNA: TGTGCCAGCAGAACAAGATTGGGCAATCAGCCCCAGCATTTT.

The chain employs TRBV7-2 and TRBJ2-7; 7 bases are a match to TRBD2. The CDR3 contains 15 residues. Germline CDR1 SGHTA, CDR2 FQGNSA. The ends lost 2 bases at V and 3 bases at J; junction bases unmatched: 7. CDR3 DNA: TGTGCCAGCAGCTTATCCGGGGGGACGGGCTACGAGCAGTACTTC. It specifies CASSLSGGTGYEQYF.

This clone was counted a single time. The chain links TRBV30 to TRBJ1-4; unclear D gene. Trimming cost V 2 bases and J 7 bases, with 11 bases left between them. CDR3 length: 13 residues. Germline CDR1 and CDR2: GTSNPN and SVGIG (reference sequence). The CDR3, as DNA: TGTGCCTGGAGTTCCGGGGAGGGTGAAAAACTGTTTTTT. Residues: CAWSSGEGEKLFF.

The rearrangement links TRBV15 to TRBJ2-7; D unresolved. V was pared by 0 bases and J by 2 bases, with 5 bases between. The CDR3 is made up of 13 amino acids. Looked up from germline, CDR1 is LNHNV and CDR2 is YYDKDF (reference sequence). CDR3 loop: CATSRDLTYEQYF. CDR3 sequence (DNA): TGTGCCACCAGCAGAGATCTAACCTACGAGCAGTACTTC.